The 18 T cell receptor beta chains listed next were all sequenced from one sample in a study of blood T cell repertoires in COVID-19 (dated by TCRdb to about 2020). Receptor libraries were prepared by the immunoSEQ multiplex PCR assay. As stored in TCRdb, this immuneACCESS dataset retains in-frame rearrangements with V and J assigned. A fraction of the clones does not appear; measured against another copy, unresolved V genes explain less than half of the discrepancy, and the remainder lacks a known reason. In all, the sample holds some 300,000 clones, and 90% of those were seen once. 3% to 5% of the sample rests with the top ten. The sample was PBMCs or T cells enriched from blood (not recorded which). The receptors derive from a woman in her thirties who had been exposed to COVID-19.

The genes are TRBV19 and TRBJ2-3; 16 bases are shared with TRBD2. The length of the CDR3 is 18 residues. After removal of 4 bases from V and 3 bases from J, the junction contained 7 bases not matched to a gene. Per germline, CDR1 LNHDA and CDR2 SQIVND (reference sequence). The CDR3 loop reads CASSRGTSGGARTDTQYF. As DNA, the CDR3 is TGTGCCAGTAGTAGAGGGACTAGCGGGGGGGCCAGGACAGATACGCAGTATTTT.

V gene TRBV7-9 combines with J gene TRBJ1-2; D is possibly TRBD1 (6 bases). V dropped 5 bases and J dropped 2 bases, with 18 bases sitting between them. The germline gives CDR1 SEHNR, CDR2 FQNEAQ (reference sequence). The CDR3 consists of 16 residues. CDR3 region: CASSRDRQEANYGYTF. The CDR3 DNA follows: TGTGCCAGCAGCCGCGATCGACAGGAGGCAAACTATGGCTACACCTTC.

This sequence joins TRBV4-1 and TRBJ2-3, with 10 bases lining up with TRBD2. Per germline, CDR1 MGHRA and CDR2 YSYEKL. The CDR3 runs to 15 residues. V lost 4 bases to trimming and J lost 1 base; unmatched junction nucleotides: 2. The CDR3 coding sequence is TGCGCCAGCAGCCGTGGACTAGCGGGCACAGATACGCAGTATTTT. Its translation: CASSRGLAGTDTQYF.

CDR3: CASSLGHLLPSYGYTF. In DNA, the CDR3 is TGTGCCAGTAGTTTAGGACACCTTTTGCCCTCCTATGGCTACACCTTC. V gene TRBV19 combines with J gene TRBJ1-2; D is possibly TRBD1 (5 bases). The CDR3 extends over 16 amino acids. Germline loops: CDR1 LNHDA, CDR2 SQIVND (reference sequence). Trimming removed 5 bases from V and 4 bases from J, with 20 bases in between.

The chain is built from TRBV24-1 and TRBJ2-7, with 8 bases matching TRBD1. This CDR3 has 14 amino acids. Trimming cost V 4 bases and J 3 bases; bases outside gene matches: 4. In germline, CDR1 is KGHDR, CDR2 SFDVKD. CDR3 amino acids: CATSDTGTGYEQYF. The CDR3 DNA follows: TGTGCCACCAGTGACACCGGGACAGGCTACGAGCAGTACTTC.

The genes are TRBV28 and TRBJ1-5; no definite D call. CDR3 length equals 16 residues. V was trimmed by 3 bases and J by 4 bases, leaving 16 bases between them. The germline V gene has CDR1 MDHEN and CDR2 SYDVKM. The CDR3 is CASSFRARFTNQPQHF. The DNA of the CDR3 is TGTGCCAGCAGTTTCCGCGCACGCTTTACTAATCAGCCCCAGCATTTT.

The chain recombines TRBV15 with TRBJ1-3, with D tentatively TRBD1 (5 bases). Germline CDR1 and CDR2: LNHNV and YYDKDF (reference sequence). The CDR3 extends over 16 amino acids. With 4 bases removed from V and 0 bases from J, the gap between germline ends came to 13 bases. The CDR3 sequence: CATSTQGPPSGNTIYF. In DNA form, the CDR3 reads TGTGCCACCAGCACCCAGGGCCCCCCCTCTGGAAACACCATATATTTT.

The V call is TRBV7-8, the J call TRBJ1-1; D may be TRBD1 (5 bases). V lost 2 bases and J 4 bases, leaving 11 bases between the germline ends. There are 14 residues in the CDR3. Per germline, CDR1 SGHVS and CDR2 FQNEAQ. CDR3 residues: CASSLQGLSTEAFF. Written as DNA, the CDR3 is TGTGCCAGCAGCTTACAGGGATTGAGCACTGAAGCTTTCTTT.

This clone was found once. The rearrangement uses TRBV6-4 and TRBJ1-6; D not resolved. V was trimmed by 6 bases and J by 0 bases, leaving 12 bases between them. This CDR3 has 16 residues. The germline V gene has CDR1 MRHNA and CDR2 SNTAGT. Here the CDR3 DNA reads TGTGCCAGCAGGCCGGCAAACAGCTCCTATAATTCACCCCTCCACTTT. The encoded protein is CASRPANSSYNSPLHF.

The rearrangement uses TRBV7-2 and TRBJ2-5; 9 positions match TRBD2. The CDR3 spans 14 residues. With 8 bases clipped from V and 5 bases from J, the junction kept 9 bases outside the gene matches. Germline CDR1 and CDR2: SGHTA and FQGNSA. CDR3 in amino acids: CASDGGGARETQYF. For the CDR3, the DNA is TGTGCCAGCGACGGCGGGGGGGCCCGTGAGACCCAGTACTTC.

J is TRBJ1-1 and V is TRBV29-1; 8 positions match TRBD1. Germline-derived CDR1 and CDR2 are SQVTM and ANQGSEA. The length of the CDR3 is 13 residues. V lost 6 bases to trimming and J lost 4 bases; unmatched junction nucleotides: 7. The CDR3, as DNA: TGCAGCGTCGGGGACAGGCATGGCACTGAAGCTTTCTTT. It translates to CSVGDRHGTEAFF.

V is TRBV28 and J is TRBJ2-1; 8 bases line up with TRBD2. J gave up 8 bases and V 6 bases, and 12 bases lay outside the gene matches. The length of the CDR3 is 15 residues. Germline lookup yields CDR1 MDHEN and CDR2 SYDVKM. DNA for the CDR3: TGTGCCAGCAGGGGGACTATGGCGGGGGGCGATGAGCAGTTCTTC. Its protein is CASRGTMAGGDEQFF.

The sample holds one count of this clone. The V call is TRBV6-2 or TRBV6-3, the J call TRBJ2-3; tentative D call: TRBD1 (6 bases). Trimming removed 5 bases from V and 3 bases from J, with 15 bases in between. The length of the CDR3 is 15 residues. The germline V gene has CDR1 MNHEY and CDR2 SVGEGT. The CDR3 sequence is CASSILGTRTDTQYF. The CDR3 coding sequence is TGTGCCAGCAGTATTTTAGGGACAAGAACAGATACGCAGTATTTT.

V and J are TRBV5-1 and TRBJ1-2; 9 bases match TRBD1. This CDR3 contains 14 residues. J gave up 4 bases and V 4 bases, and 5 bases lay outside the gene matches. CDR1 is SGHRS and CDR2 is YFSETQ in the germline V gene. CDR3 sequence (DNA): TGCGCCAGCAGCGCGGGACAGGGAGGCTATGGCTACACCTTC. Translation gives CASSAGQGGYGYTF.

This sequence joins TRBV5-8 and TRBJ1-1, with TRBD1 as a possible D gene (5 bases). The CDR3 is made up of 13 amino acids. The germline CDR1 and CDR2 sequences are SGHTS and YDEGEE. The V end lost 2 bases, the J end lost 5 bases, and 10 bases lay between the germline ends. CDR3 residues: CASSFGGGTEAFF. CDR3 coding DNA: TGTGCCAGCAGCTTTGGGGGGGGGACTGAAGCTTTCTTT.

This clone was detected a few times. The V call is TRBV20-1, the J call TRBJ1-3; TRBD1 is a possible D gene (5 bases). CDR3 length: 13 residues. Germline V gives CDR1 DFQATT, CDR2 SNEGSKA (reference sequence). Trimming removed 3 bases from V and 2 bases from J, with 8 bases in between. CDR3 DNA: TGCAGTGCTAGTAAAGGGGCTGGAAACACCATATATTTT. Translating gives CSASKGAGNTIYF.

This chain links TRBV10-3 with TRBJ1-3; the D is unclear. The V gene's germline CDR1 is ENHRY and CDR2 SYGVKD. The CDR3 is made up of 15 amino acids. V shed 5 bases and J shed 1 base, with 12 bases lying between them. CDR3 DNA: TGTGCCATCAGTCCCCCACCGGGTTCTGGAAACACCATATATTTT. Protein product: CAISPPPGSGNTIYF.

This chain connects TRBV4-2 to TRBJ2-3, with 12 nucleotides matching TRBD2. Germline trimming cut 2 bases from V and 3 bases from J; bases unmatched to any gene: 6. Germline CDR1 LGHNA, CDR2 YNFKEQ. The CDR3 sequence is 17 residues long. In DNA, the CDR3 is TGTGCCAGCAGCCAACTCGGGACTAGCGGGTCGACAGATACGCAGTATTTT. This sequence encodes CASSQLGTSGSTDTQYF.